Below, 20 T cell receptor beta chains from the same sample are listed, as sequenced in a study of blood T cell repertoires in COVID-19. TCRdb's table, derived via immunoSEQ multiplex PCR, lists solely in-frame clones and lacks some. The profile shows approximately 150,000 clones, roughly 84% of them singletons. Specimen: PBMCs or T cells enriched from blood (not recorded which). Every receptor here comes from a man between 65 and 85 years old who had been exposed to COVID-19.

The CDR3 DNA sequence: TGCGCCAGCAGCCAAACTTCCGGGACTCCTGAGCAGTACTTC. Amino acids: CASSQTSGTPEQYF. The chain is built from TRBV4-1 and TRBJ2-7, with D possibly matching TRBD2 (6 bases). Germline V gene lookup returns CDR1 MGHRA and CDR2 YSYEKL. V was cut by 2 bases and J by 7 bases, with 15 bases left in between. This CDR3 region has 14 residues.

The chain recombines TRBV19 with TRBJ2-4; possibly TRBD2 for D (6 bases). The CDR3 is 15 residues long. The germline gives CDR1 LNHDA, CDR2 SQIVND (reference sequence). V was clipped by 0 bases and J by 3 bases, with 9 bases between them. CDR3 DNA sequence: TGTGCCAGTAGTATAGAAACGGGAGTCAAAAACATTCAGTACTTC. Protein sequence: CASSIETGVKNIQYF.

This clone was recorded a few times. The chain uses TRBV19 and TRBJ2-1, with D hard to call. In germline, CDR1 is LNHDA, CDR2 SQIVND (reference sequence). V was shortened by 1 base and J by 13 bases, with 8 bases between the two germline ends. The length of the CDR3 is 11 residues. CDR3 residues: CASSIGANQFF. The CDR3 DNA sequence: TGTGCCAGTAGTATAGGGGCGAACCAGTTCTTC. Filled out from reference TRBV19 and TRBJ2-1, the complete variable domain reads DGGITQSPKYLFRKEGQNVTLSCEQNLNHDAMYWYRQDPGQGLRLIYYSQIVNDFQKGDIAEGYSVSREKKESFPLTVTSAQKNPTAFYLCASSIGANQFFGPGTRLTVL.

The V call is TRBV5-4, the J call TRBJ2-7; 7 bases fit TRBD1. J lost 4 bases, V lost 4 bases, and 14 bases had no gene match. Germline V gives CDR1 SGHNT, CDR2 YYREEE (reference sequence). CDR3 length: 16 amino acids. CDR3 amino acids: CASSGTPRGLGYEQYF. The CDR3 nucleotides read TGTGCCAGCAGCGGCACGCCGAGGGGGCTAGGTTACGAGCAGTACTTC.

The chain recombines TRBV6-5 with TRBJ1-2; TRBD1 aligns across 11 bases. This CDR3 spans 14 amino acids. The J segment lost 8 bases and the V segment lost 6 bases, leaving 8 bases of the junction unmatched. Germline V gene data show CDR1 as MNHEY and CDR2 as SVGAGI. CDR3 in DNA: TGTGCCAGCAGGGTAGGACAGGGGGCGACGGGCTACACCTTC. Protein: CASRVGQGATGYTF.

This chain's CDR3 is CASSSLGGTPGNTIYF. In DNA form, the CDR3 reads TGTGCCAGCAGTTCCCTGGGGGGAACGCCTGGAAACACCATATATTTT. The chain links TRBV28 to TRBJ1-3; tentatively, D is TRBD1 (5 bases). The CDR3 length is 16 residues. The ends were cut back, 4 bases at V and 2 bases at J, with 15 bases in the middle. CDR1 MDHEN and CDR2 SYDVKM come from the germline V gene.

This clone was seen a handful of times. The rearrangement links TRBV7-9 to TRBJ1-2; D not certain. Deletions cut 4 bases from V and 7 bases from J, with 16 bases between. CDR1 and CDR2 from the germline V gene are SEHNR and FQNEAQ (reference sequence). The CDR3 is made up of 14 amino acids. The CDR3 DNA is TGTGCCAGCAGCTCAGAGGCCCGGAGCGGTGGCTACACCTTC. Its translation: CASSSEARSGGYTF.

The chain carries TRBV7-2 and TRBJ2-1, with a possible D match to TRBD1 (6 bases). Trimming pared 5 bases from V and 7 bases from J, leaving 12 bases between. Germline-derived CDR1 and CDR2 are SGHTA and FQGNSA. This CDR3 contains 13 residues. CDR3 in amino acids: CASSRRTDNEQFF. The CDR3 nucleotides read TGTGCCAGCAGCCGCCGGACAGATAATGAGCAGTTCTTC.

This chain links TRBV19 with TRBJ2-5; D may be TRBD2 (6 bases). The CDR3 is made up of 12 amino acids. Germline V CDR1 and CDR2: LNHDA, SQIVND (reference sequence). Trimming cost V 10 bases and J 3 bases, with 12 bases left between them. This CDR3 is CATRDWKETQYF. The CDR3 DNA follows: TGTGCCACCCGGGACTGGAAAGAGACCCAGTACTTC.

V is TRBV19 and J is TRBJ1-2; the D is unclear. The CDR3 runs 12 residues. CDR1 is LNHDA and CDR2 is SQIVND in the germline V gene (reference sequence). V lost 5 bases to trimming and J lost 4 bases, with 8 bases between them. The CDR3 loop reads CASSAESYGYTF. The CDR3 nucleotides read TGTGCCAGTAGTGCGGAATCCTATGGCTACACCTTC.

This chain links TRBV6-2 or TRBV6-3 with TRBJ2-2; D unresolved. Germline CDR1 MNHEY, CDR2 SVGEGT. The CDR3 is 13 amino acids. V lost 6 bases and J 2 bases, leaving 7 bases between the germline ends. The CDR3, as DNA: TGTGCCAGCAGCCCTTCTAACACCGGGGAGCTGTTTTTT. Translation: CASSPSNTGELFF.

The genes are TRBV19 and TRBJ1-5; D gene ambiguous. This CDR3 is 16 amino acids long. V dropped 4 bases and J dropped 3 bases, with 16 bases sitting between them. Germline-derived CDR1 and CDR2 are LNHDA and SQIVND (reference sequence). The CDR3 reads CASSNPETTLNQPQHF. The CDR3 DNA reads TGTGCCAGTAGTAATCCCGAGACAACACTCAATCAGCCCCAGCATTTT. Supplemented by reference TRBV19 and TRBJ1-5, the full variable domain reads DGGITQSPKYLFRKEGQNVTLSCEQNLNHDAMYWYRQDPGQGLRLIYYSQIVNDFQKGDIAEGYSVSREKKESFPLTVTSAQKNPTAFYLCASSNPETTLNQPQHFGDGTRLSIL.

CDR3 DNA sequence: TGCAGCGCTATGACAGGGCGGGAGACCCAGTACTTC. Amino acid sequence: CSAMTGRETQYF. V gene TRBV29-1 combines with J gene TRBJ2-5; the match to TRBD1 covers 7 bases. This CDR3 comprises 12 residues. The ends lost 7 bases at V and 5 bases at J; junction bases unmatched: 7. Per the germline V gene, CDR1 is SQVTM and CDR2 is ANQGSEA.

The gene calls are TRBV12-3 or TRBV12-4 and TRBJ1-1; a weak D match, TRBD1 (6 bases). The CDR3 length is 13 residues. The V gene lost 1 base and the J gene lost 6 bases, with 9 bases spanning the gap. The DNA for the CDR3 is TGTGCCAGCAGTTTAGGAGGGGGGGCTGAAGCTTTCTTT. As protein: CASSLGGGAEAFF.

The CDR3: CASSLGGGVTGELFF. DNA for the CDR3: TGTGCCAGCAGCTTAGGAGGGGGGGTCACCGGGGAGCTGTTTTTT. The rearrangement links TRBV11-2 to TRBJ2-2, with D maybe TRBD2 (7 bases). The CDR3 has 15 amino acids. The germline V gene has CDR1 SGHAT and CDR2 FQNNGV. V was pared by 1 base and J by 4 bases, with 10 bases between. The full variable domain, completed using reference TRBV11-2 and TRBJ2-2, is EAGVAQSPRYKIIEKRQSVAFWCNPISGHATLYWYQQILGQGPKLLIQFQNNGVVDDSQLPKDRFSAERLKGVDSTLKIQPAKLEDSAVYLCASSLGGGVTGELFFGEGSRLTVL.

The chain links TRBV2 to TRBJ1-6; D ambiguous. With 8 bases removed from V and 10 bases from J, the gap between germline ends came to 21 bases. The germline gives CDR1 SNHLY, CDR2 FYNNEI. The CDR3 length is 15 residues. In DNA form, the CDR3 reads TGTGCCAGCGTTAGGGAGGGCTCGGTCGGCTCACCCCTCCACTTT. Its translation: CASVREGSVGSPLHF.

V gene TRBV5-5 combines with J gene TRBJ2-7; TRBD1 matches at 7 bases. CDR1 and CDR2 from the germline V gene are SGHKS and YYEKEE (reference sequence). V lost 3 bases, J lost 4 bases, and 4 bases stayed unmatched. The CDR3 contains 13 residues. CDR3 sequence (DNA): TGTGCCAGCAGCTGGATGACAGGGTACGAGCAGTACTTC. Residues: CASSWMTGYEQYF.

This clone was detected only a few times. The chain recombines TRBV12-5 with TRBJ2-1; TRBD1 agrees at 10 bases. This CDR3 has 18 amino acids. V shed 7 bases and J 7 bases; nucleotides not matched to a gene: 19. Germline assignment: CDR1 LGHNT and CDR2 FRNRAP. CDR3 coding DNA: TGTGCTAGTGCCCCTTGGGCTTCCGGGACAGGGGATAGTAATGAGCAGTTCTTC. It translates to CASAPWASGTGDSNEQFF.

This chain connects TRBV19 to TRBJ1-1; 7 nucleotides match TRBD1. With V trimmed by 5 bases and J by 6 bases, 12 bases remained unmatched. The germline V gene encodes CDR1 LNHDA and CDR2 SQIVND (reference sequence). The CDR3 totals 15 residues. CDR3 sequence (DNA): TGTGCCAGTAGTCCACTGACAGGGAGCACGGCTGAAGCTTTCTTT. This codes for CASSPLTGSTAEAFF.

The genes are TRBV2 and TRBJ1-2; D is uncertain. The CDR3 is 14 residues long. V lost 3 bases, J lost 6 bases, and 14 bases lay in between. Germline assignment: CDR1 SNHLY and CDR2 FYNNEI. CDR3 DNA: TGTGCCAGCAGTGACTCCGGTAGATTTGATGGCTACACCTTC. Its translation is CASSDSGRFDGYTF.